A selection of T cell receptor beta chains follows, all from one sample in a study of shared clonotypes between healthy human individuals. Data came from immunoSEQ multiplex PCR; TCRdb stores just in-frame clones and leaves some out. The repertoire holds a few hundred thousand clones, with 95% to 96% as singletons. Sequenced input: naive CD8+ T cells sorted from blood. The receptors originated from a woman aged 25 to 39 in good health. The conserved cysteine and the conserved F or W are not part of the CDR3 here. The listing skips clone size in some rows; elsewhere it reads once, few, many or a size class.

J gene: TRBJ2-7; V gene: TRBV4-1; clone size: once; CDR3 protein: ASSQEWDFRAYEQY
J gene: TRBJ2-5; V gene: TRBV2; clone size: -; CDR3 protein: ASRPTSGRSQETQY
J gene: TRBJ2-7; V gene: TRBV15; clone size: once; CDR3 protein: ATEGLDYEQY
J gene: TRBJ2-1; V gene: TRBV5-4; clone size: few; CDR3 protein: ASSLNNEQF
J gene: TRBJ2-2; V gene: TRBV6-1; clone size: -; CDR3 protein: ASSEADSIGTGELF
J gene: TRBJ2-7; V gene: TRBV7-9; clone size: -; CDR3 protein: ASSPLQGAGGEQY
J gene: TRBJ2-7; V gene: TRBV4-2; clone size: -; CDR3 protein: ASSPWDGPYEQY
J gene: TRBJ2-2; V gene: TRBV9; clone size: -; CDR3 protein: ASSEGIFPGTGELF
J gene: TRBJ2-2; V gene: TRBV19; clone size: -; CDR3 protein: ASSIDPGTANTGELF
J gene: TRBJ2-1; V gene: TRBV11-3; clone size: -; CDR3 protein: ASSVSGRDDTYEQF
J gene: TRBJ2-7; V gene: TRBV19; clone size: -; CDR3 protein: ASSMGPSYEQY
J gene: TRBJ1-6; V gene: TRBV2; clone size: -; CDR3 protein: ASTQDRGYGSPLH
J gene: TRBJ1-2; V gene: TRBV6-4; clone size: -; CDR3 protein: ASSDKLRSNYGYT
J gene: TRBJ2-1; V gene: TRBV14; clone size: -; CDR3 protein: ASSHMSLAGLYNEQF
J gene: TRBJ1-2; V gene: TRBV4-1; clone size: -; CDR3 protein: ASSQGGGQGYGYT
J gene: TRBJ2-1; V gene: TRBV27; clone size: -; CDR3 protein: ASSPGVSSYNEQF
J gene: TRBJ1-2; V gene: TRBV28; clone size: once; CDR3 protein: ASSLERSVQEPNYGYT
J gene: TRBJ2-7; V gene: TRBV11-2; clone size: -; CDR3 protein: ASSFRGGNEQY
J gene: TRBJ1-3; V gene: TRBV5-6; clone size: -; CDR3 protein: ASSFQRTGGRSRGNTIY
J gene: TRBJ1-2; V gene: TRBV25-1; clone size: -; CDR3 protein: ASSPRGGYGYT
J gene: TRBJ2-7; V gene: TRBV11-2; clone size: -; CDR3 protein: ASSSYREAQDEQY
J gene: TRBJ2-6; V gene: TRBV29-1; clone size: -; CDR3 protein: SVTDTLSGANVLT